Sequencing of this T cell receptor (beta chain) was carried out in a study of blood T cell repertoires in COVID-19. Between the trimmed V and J ends, which lost 3 bases and 3 bases, there was a span of 8 bases. CDR1 is LNHDA, CDR2 SQIVND, per germline (reference sequence). The CDR3 is made up of 13 amino acids. Here immunoSEQ multiplex PCR was the method, and the copy in TCRdb shows in-frame clones only, minus some. Altogether 300,000 to 400,000 clones are present, approximately 89% being singletons, with the ten largest covering about 2.3%. Sequencing was done on a sample of peripheral blood. The chain is built from TRBV19 and TRBJ1-1; D gene ambiguous. The source of this sequence is a woman aged 55-75 years with COVID-19, enrolled during active disease. The CDR3 coding sequence is TGTGCCAGTAGTATTACGGGGTACACTGAAGCTTTCTTT. Translating it yields CASSITGYTEAFF.